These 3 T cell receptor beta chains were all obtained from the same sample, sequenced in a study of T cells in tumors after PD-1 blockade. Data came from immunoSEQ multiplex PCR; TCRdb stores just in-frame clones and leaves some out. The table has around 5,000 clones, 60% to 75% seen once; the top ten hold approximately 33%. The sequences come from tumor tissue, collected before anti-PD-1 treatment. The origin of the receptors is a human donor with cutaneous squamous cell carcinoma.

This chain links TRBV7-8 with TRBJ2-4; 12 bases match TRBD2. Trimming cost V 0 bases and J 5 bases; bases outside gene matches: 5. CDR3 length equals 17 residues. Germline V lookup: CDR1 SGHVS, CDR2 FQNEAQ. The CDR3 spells CASSLALTSGGQNIQYF. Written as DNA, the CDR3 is TGTGCCAGCAGCTTAGCGTTGACTAGCGGGGGCCAAAACATTCAGTACTTC.

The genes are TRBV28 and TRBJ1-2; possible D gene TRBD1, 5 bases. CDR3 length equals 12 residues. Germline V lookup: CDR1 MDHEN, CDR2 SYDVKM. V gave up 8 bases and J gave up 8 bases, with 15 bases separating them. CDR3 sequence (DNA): TGTGCCAGCGCCGGGGCCGTTGGGGGCTACACCTTC. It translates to CASAGAVGGYTF.

The CDR3 is CASSKIDSHQPQHF. Written as DNA, the CDR3 is TGTGCCAGTAGCAAGATAGACAGTCATCAGCCCCAGCATTTT. The rearrangement links TRBV19 to TRBJ1-5; a weak D match, TRBD1 (5 bases). Germline V lookup: CDR1 LNHDA, CDR2 SQIVND (reference sequence). The CDR3 extends over 14 amino acids. V was clipped by 6 bases and J by 5 bases, with 14 bases between them.